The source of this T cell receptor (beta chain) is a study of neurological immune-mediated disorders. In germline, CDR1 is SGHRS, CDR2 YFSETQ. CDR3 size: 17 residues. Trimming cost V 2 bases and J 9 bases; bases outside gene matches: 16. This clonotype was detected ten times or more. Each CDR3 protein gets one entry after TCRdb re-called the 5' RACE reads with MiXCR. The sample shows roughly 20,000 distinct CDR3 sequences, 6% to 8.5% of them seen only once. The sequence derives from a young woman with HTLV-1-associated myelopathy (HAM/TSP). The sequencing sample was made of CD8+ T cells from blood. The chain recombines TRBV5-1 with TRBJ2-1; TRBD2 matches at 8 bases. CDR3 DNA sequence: TGCGCCAGCAGCTTAGTCGGGATGAGCGGGGGTCGGGCTGAGCAGTTCTTC. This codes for CASSLVGMSGGRAEQFF.